This TCR beta chain is drawn from a study of HIV-infected patients and healthy controls. TCRdb used MiXCR to reprocess the 5' RACE reads, holding one entry per CDR3 protein. Found here are 70,000 or so distinct CDR3 sequences, about 17% of them singletons; the top ten hold approximately 5.4%. This clonotype was recorded at least ten times. The clonotype originates from a human donor in good health. The sequenced sample consisted of CD4+ T cells from blood.

CDR3 DNA sequence: TGTGCCAGCAGCCCCGATACCTGGTACGAGCAGTACTTC. Protein product: CASSPDTWYEQYF. V gene TRBV7-9 combines with J gene TRBJ2-7; D remains unclear. In germline, CDR1 is SEHNR, CDR2 FQNEAQ (reference sequence). The length of the CDR3 is 13 residues. V was clipped by 5 bases and J by 4 bases, with 12 bases between them.